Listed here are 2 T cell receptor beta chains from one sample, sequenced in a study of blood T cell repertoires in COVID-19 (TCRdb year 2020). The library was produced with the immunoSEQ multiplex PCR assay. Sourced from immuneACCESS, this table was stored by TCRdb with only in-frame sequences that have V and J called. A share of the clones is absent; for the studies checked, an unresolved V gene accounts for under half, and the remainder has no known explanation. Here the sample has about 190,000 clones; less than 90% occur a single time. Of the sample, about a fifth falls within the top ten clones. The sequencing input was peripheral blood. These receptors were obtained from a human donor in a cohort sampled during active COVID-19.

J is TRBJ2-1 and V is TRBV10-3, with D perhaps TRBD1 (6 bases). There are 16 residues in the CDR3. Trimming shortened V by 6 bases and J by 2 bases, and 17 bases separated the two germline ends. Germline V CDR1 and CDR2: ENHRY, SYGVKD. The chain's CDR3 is CAISKDRDSPYNEQFF. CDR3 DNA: TGTGCCATCAGCAAGGACAGAGACTCCCCCTACAATGAGCAGTTCTTC.

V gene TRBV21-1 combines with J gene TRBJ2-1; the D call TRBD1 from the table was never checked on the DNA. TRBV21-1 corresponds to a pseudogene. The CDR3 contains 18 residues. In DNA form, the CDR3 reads TGTGCCAGCAGCAAAGTAAATGGACATCAGAGCTCCTACAATGAGCAGTTCTTC. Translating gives CASSKVNGHQSSYNEQFF.